This T cell receptor beta chain was retrieved from a study of T cell changes during pregnancy in multiple sclerosis (dated by TCRdb to 2018 to 2020). Broadly, across the study: In women with multiple sclerosis, the researchers looked at how the T cell repertoire shifted as pregnancy progressed.

Libraries were prepared through the immunoSEQ multiplex PCR assay. TCRdb obtained this table from immuneACCESS and retained in-frame rearrangements with V and J assigned. These tables miss some clones; where compared with another copy, unresolved V genes account for less than half of the shortfall, and the remainder is unexplained. This sample holds 60,000 to 75,000 clones; just over 90% were observed only once. More than 1.2% of the sample goes to the ten largest clones. From a lookup of the germline V gene (reference sequence), CDR1 and CDR2 are GTSNPN and SVGIG. The CDR3 covers 13 residues, taking in both the cysteine and the phenylalanine. Solely the CDR3 DNA is kept, with 39 bases framed from the first base. V sheds 7 bases and J sheds 2 bases, leaving 13 bases between their ends. A word on this clone: It lacks a known antigen. Within one base of it there is no much larger clone, and no base qualities were kept.

The source material was peripheral blood, sampled after pregnancy. Here the chain combines TRBV30 and TRBJ2-3; no confident D gene assignment can be made. This clonotype originated in a female donor with multiple sclerosis, enrolled in a pregnancy study. CDR3 protein: CASDSINTDTQYF. The bases are TGTGCCTCCGACTCTATCAACACAGATACGCAGTATTTT.